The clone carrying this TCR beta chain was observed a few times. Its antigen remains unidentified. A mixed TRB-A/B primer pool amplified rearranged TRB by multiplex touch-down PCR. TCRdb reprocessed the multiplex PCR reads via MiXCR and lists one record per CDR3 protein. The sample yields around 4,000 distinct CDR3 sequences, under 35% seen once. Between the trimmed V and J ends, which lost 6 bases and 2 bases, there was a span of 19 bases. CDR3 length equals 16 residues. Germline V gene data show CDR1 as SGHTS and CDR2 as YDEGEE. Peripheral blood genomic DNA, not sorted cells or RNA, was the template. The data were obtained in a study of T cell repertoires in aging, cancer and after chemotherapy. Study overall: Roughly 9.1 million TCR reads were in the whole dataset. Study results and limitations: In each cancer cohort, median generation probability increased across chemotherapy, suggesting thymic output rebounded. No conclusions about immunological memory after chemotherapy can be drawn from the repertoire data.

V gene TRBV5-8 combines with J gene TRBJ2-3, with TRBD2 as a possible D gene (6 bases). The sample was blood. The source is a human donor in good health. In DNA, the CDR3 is TGTGCCAGCACCCTACGGAGGGCCTTTCCCACAGATACGCAGTATTTT. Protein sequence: CASTLRRAFPTDTQYF.